This TCR beta chain was documented in a study of blood T cell repertoires in COVID-19. Study summary: The cDNA or gDNA used as material had been derived from T cells, B-cell-depleted T cells, or PBMCs.

The CDR3 runs to 17 residues. Germline loops: CDR1 SGHRS, CDR2 YFSETQ. The germline V and J ends were trimmed by 1 base and 2 bases, with 18 bases remaining between them. This table comes from immunoSEQ multiplex PCR, and its TCRdb copy is limited to in-frame clones, with some not included. The sample lists about 95,000 clones, 75% to 85% occurring once. Sequenced sample: peripheral blood. The chain links TRBV5-1 to TRBJ1-1, with D uncertain. The clonotype originates from a man at least 80 years old with COVID-19, enrolled during active disease. The CDR3 nucleotides are TGCGCCAGCAGCTTGAAATCTCTTGGAGGCGGCAACACTGAAGCTTTCTTT. It translates to CASSLKSLGGGNTEAFF.